The clone carrying this T cell receptor (beta chain) showed up just once. Its antigen is not known. A junction boundary mismatches the germline segment, possibly from a read error. The data were obtained in a study of regulatory T cells in long-lasting Graves disease. Findings and caveats of the study: Persistent disease preferred TRBV28, TRBJ1-2 and TRBJ2-5; new disease, TRBV20-1 and TRBJ2-1. TCR diversity was lower in persistent Graves' patients than in newly diagnosed ones.

CDR3 size: 16 residues. From germline, CDR1 is SGHKS and CDR2 YYEKEE (reference sequence). Building the TCR beta libraries relied on iRepertoire HTBI primers, and CDR3 regions underwent Arm-PCR. TCRdb re-analysed the multiplex PCR reads in MiXCR, keeping a single row per CDR3 protein. Among 350,000 to 500,000 distinct CDR3 sequences listed, roughly 15% were seen once. Noted time point: newly diagnosed GD, antithyroid drugs for less than 3 months. PBMC-derived RNA was used for the TCR library. This sample also belongs to another study, concerning T cells in Graves' hyperthyroidism and ophthalmopathy. Per that paper: Patients having uncontrolled infection, another autoimmune disease, pregnancy or lactation were not included.

Sequencing used peripheral blood mononuclear cells (PBMCs), obtained at new diagnosis, from a patient treated with antithyroid drugs. This chain joins TRBV5-5 and TRBJ2-1; 8 bases map to TRBD2. The clonotype originates from a woman aged 25 to 39 with Graves disease. The DNA for the CDR3 is TGTGCCAGCAGCTTCCGCCCGGGAGGGGGGTACAATGAGCAGTCCTTC. This gives the protein CASSFRPGGGYNEQSF.